A selection of T cell receptor beta chains follows, all from one sample in a study of identical twins. TCRdb redid the calling of the 5' RACE reads with MiXCR, one entry per CDR3 protein. The table has 500,000 or so distinct CDR3 sequences, 13% to 15% seen once. These data also featured in a second study, about yellow fever vaccine responses in identical twins.

The sequencing input was CD4+ T cells sorted from blood. The source of these receptors is a woman under 30 in good health. CDR3s include the opening cysteine and the closing phenylalanine or tryptophan. Fields, in order: V gene, J gene, clone size, D gene, CDR3 protein, CDR3 DNA. D genes are given only for firm matches. Not every row has a clone size; where given, it reads once, few, many or a size class.

V gene: TRBV7-9; J gene: TRBJ2-2; clone size: many; D gene: TRBD1; CDR3 protein: CASSTRDRDLTGELFF; CDR3 DNA: TGTGCCAGCAGCACCCGGGACAGGGATCTCACCGGGGAGCTGTTTTTT
V gene: TRBV12-3/TRBV12-4; J gene: TRBJ1-5; clone size: -; D gene: -; CDR3 protein: CASSLALDRTHQPQHF; CDR3 DNA: TGTGCCAGCAGTTTAGCCCTCGACAGGACTCATCAGCCCCAGCATTTT
V gene: TRBV9; J gene: TRBJ2-7; clone size: few; D gene: TRBD1; CDR3 protein: CASSVLGTGDEQYF; CDR3 DNA: TGTGCCAGCAGCGTCCTCGGGACAGGGGACGAGCAGTACTTC
V gene: TRBV5-1; J gene: TRBJ2-3; clone size: -; D gene: -; CDR3 protein: CASSRSHSDTQYF; CDR3 DNA: TGCGCCAGCAGCCGAAGTCACTCAGATACGCAGTATTTT
V gene: TRBV7-6; J gene: TRBJ2-5; clone size: many; D gene: -; CDR3 protein: CASSLSEETQYF; CDR3 DNA: TGTGCCAGCAGCTTATCAGAAGAGACCCAGTACTTC
V gene: TRBV2; J gene: TRBJ1-5; clone size: few; D gene: -; CDR3 protein: CASSEFGNQPQHF; CDR3 DNA: TGTGCCAGCAGTGAATTTGGCAATCAGCCCCAGCATTTT
V gene: TRBV27; J gene: TRBJ2-5; clone size: few; D gene: -; CDR3 protein: CASSEMGGRRAGAGAQYF; CDR3 DNA: TGTGCCAGCAGTGAGATGGGGGGGCGCAGAGCGGGTGCCGGGGCCCAGTACTTC
V gene: TRBV6-1; J gene: TRBJ2-7; clone size: few; D gene: -; CDR3 protein: CASSVNAAYEQYF; CDR3 DNA: TGTGCCAGCAGTGTCAACGCCGCCTACGAGCAGTACTTC
V gene: TRBV7-2; J gene: TRBJ2-7; clone size: -; D gene: TRBD2; CDR3 protein: CASSILAGSSYEQYF; CDR3 DNA: TGTGCCAGCAGCATACTAGCGGGGAGCTCCTACGAGCAGTACTTC
V gene: TRBV7-9; J gene: TRBJ2-7; clone size: -; D gene: -; CDR3 protein: CASAPGIYEQYF; CDR3 DNA: TGTGCCAGCGCCCCCGGAATCTACGAGCAGTACTTC
V gene: TRBV6-5; J gene: TRBJ2-1; clone size: -; D gene: -; CDR3 protein: CASSYKWLARADNEQFF; CDR3 DNA: TGTGCCAGCAGTTACAAGTGGCTAGCGAGAGCGGACAATGAGCAGTTCTTC
V gene: TRBV27; J gene: TRBJ2-3; clone size: few; D gene: TRBD2; CDR3 protein: CASSLQLLAGSTDTQYF; CDR3 DNA: TGTGCCAGCAGTTTACAACTCCTAGCGGGATCCACAGATACGCAGTATTTT
V gene: TRBV12-3/TRBV12-4; J gene: TRBJ2-2; clone size: few; D gene: TRBD2; CDR3 protein: CASSPLAGGGTGELFF; CDR3 DNA: TGTGCCAGCAGTCCTCTAGCGGGAGGGGGTACCGGGGAGCTGTTTTTT
V gene: TRBV5-1; J gene: TRBJ2-7; clone size: few; D gene: TRBD1; CDR3 protein: CASSSGTGMYEQYF; CDR3 DNA: TGCGCCAGCAGCTCGGGGACAGGAATGTACGAGCAGTACTTC
V gene: TRBV18; J gene: TRBJ2-7; clone size: -; D gene: -; CDR3 protein: CASSARDIAYEQYF; CDR3 DNA: TGTGCCAGCTCAGCCCGGGACATAGCCTACGAGCAGTACTTC
V gene: TRBV3-1; J gene: TRBJ2-2; clone size: -; D gene: TRBD1; CDR3 protein: CASLDRANTGELFF; CDR3 DNA: TGTGCCAGTCTGGACAGGGCGAACACCGGGGAGCTGTTTTTT
V gene: TRBV10-1; J gene: TRBJ2-7; clone size: -; D gene: -; CDR3 protein: CASSDPAIRGEYEQYF; CDR3 DNA: TGCGCCAGCAGTGATCCAGCCATTAGGGGGGAATACGAGCAGTACTTC
V gene: TRBV12-3/TRBV12-4; J gene: TRBJ1-4; clone size: few; D gene: -; CDR3 protein: CASSLSSTTNEKLFF; CDR3 DNA: TGTGCCAGCAGTTTAAGTTCTACAACTAATGAAAAACTGTTTTTT